A single T cell receptor (beta chain) is shown here with its context. These data are taken from a study of blood T cell repertoires in COVID-19. CDR3 length equals 17 residues. CDR1 and CDR2 (germline): MDHEN, SYDVKM. The junction had 9 bases not matched to a gene; V was cut back by 6 bases and J by 4 bases. Sequencing used immunoSEQ multiplex PCR; TCRdb keeps in-frame clones, though not all of them. The data contain 160,000 or so clones, approximately 82% of them singletons. The sample was PBMCs or T cells enriched from blood (not recorded which). The receptor was isolated from a man aged 50 to 59 who had recovered from COVID-19. The rearrangement uses TRBV28 and TRBJ1-6, with 10 bases that match TRBD1. CDR3 sequence (DNA): TGTGCCAGCAGAAGTAAGGACAGGGGGGGTTATAATTCACCCCTCCACTTT. Its protein product is CASRSKDRGGYNSPLHF.